The 30 T cell receptor beta chains reported below all come from one sample, sequenced in a study of shared clonotypes between healthy human individuals. TCRdb keeps only in-frame clones here, not all; method: immunoSEQ multiplex PCR. Among approximately 700,000 clones listed, more than 70% were seen once. Sequencing was done on a sample of memory CD4+ T cells sorted from blood. Stated subset: CD45RA-negative fraction. These receptors came from a woman aged 25 to 39 in good health.

This chain uses TRBV6-5 with TRBJ2-7; D unclear. Germline CDR1 reads MNHEY; CDR2 reads SVGAGI. This CDR3 spans 12 amino acids. The V gene lost 2 bases and the J gene lost 2 bases, with 4 bases spanning the gap. The CDR3 DNA is TGTGCCAGCAGTTACGGGCCCTACGAGCAGTACTTC. This translates into CASSYGPYEQYF.

V is TRBV30 and J is TRBJ1-3; D unclear. V gave up 0 bases and J gave up 2 bases, with 5 bases separating them. In germline, CDR1 is GTSNPN, CDR2 SVGIG (reference sequence). The CDR3 sequence is 13 residues long. The CDR3, as DNA: TGTGCCTGGAGTGTAGGTCCTGGAAACACCATATATTTT. It yields the protein CAWSVGPGNTIYF.

This clone was seen just once. CDR3 DNA sequence: TGTGCCAGCAGCCTATTACCGGGTTATCGAGGGTACGGCAATCAGCCCCAGCATTTT. Residues: CASSLLPGYRGYGNQPQHF. This chain uses TRBV7-8 with TRBJ1-5; no clear D gene. The V gene lost 5 bases and the J gene lost 2 bases, with 25 bases spanning the gap. Germline CDR1 is SGHVS and CDR2 is FQNEAQ. The CDR3 totals 19 residues. Based on the CDR3 plus reference TRBV7-8 and TRBJ1-5, the full variable domain is GAGVSQSPRYKVAKRGQDVALRCDPISGHVSLFWYQQALGQGPEFLTYFQNEAQLDKSGLPSDRFFAERPEGSVSTLKIQRTQQEDSAVYLCASSLLPGYRGYGNQPQHFGDGTRLSIL.

This clone was seen only once. This chain connects TRBV4-2 to TRBJ2-1; D is undetermined. The V and J ends lost 1 base and 2 bases respectively, with 6 bases between them. The CDR3 is 14 amino acids. Germline V CDR1 and CDR2: LGHNA, YNFKEQ. CDR3 bases: TGTGCCAGCAGCCAAGGGACCACCTACAATGAGCAGTTCTTC. It encodes CASSQGTTYNEQFF.

This clone was recorded only once. V is TRBV7-2 and J is TRBJ2-6, with D unclear. Germline V gives CDR1 SGHTA, CDR2 FQGNSA. The CDR3 length is 15 residues. V lost 4 bases and J 3 bases, leaving 10 bases between the germline ends. DNA of the CDR3: TGTGCCAGCAGCTCACAACTTGGTGGGGCCAACGTCCTGACTTTC. Its translation is CASSSQLGGANVLTF.

On this clone itself: This CDR3 is also generated by other DNA sequences in the sample. The V gene is TRBV6-1, the J gene TRBJ1-1; possible D gene TRBD1, 5 bases. V lost 4 bases and J 1 base, leaving 10 bases between the germline ends. This CDR3 has 14 residues. Germline lookup yields CDR1 MNHNS and CDR2 SASEGT. Written as DNA, the CDR3 is TGTGCCAGCAGTGGCCGTGGGGGGAACACTGAAGCTTTCTTT. Translating gives CASSGRGGNTEAFF.

The chain has TRBV6-5 and TRBJ1-1, with D perhaps matching TRBD1 (6 bases). Germline assignment: CDR1 MNHEY and CDR2 SVGAGI. The CDR3 covers 15 residues. V dropped 4 bases and J dropped 1 base, with 13 bases sitting between them. CDR3 region: CASSSRGRGNTEAFF. DNA of the CDR3: TGTGCCAGCAGTTCCAGGGGTAGGGGGAACACTGAAGCTTTCTTT.

The rearrangement links TRBV18 to TRBJ1-1, with no clear D. Deletions cut 2 bases from V and 6 bases from J, with 7 bases between. Germline loops: CDR1 KGHSH, CDR2 LQKENI. This CDR3 is 12 amino acids long. As DNA, the CDR3 is TGTGCCAGCTCACCAGTCCCTCCTGAAGCTTTCTTT. Its protein product is CASSPVPPEAFF.

The rearrangement links TRBV11-2 to TRBJ1-2, with D hard to call. The CDR3 covers 14 residues. The V end lost 6 bases, the J end lost 5 bases, and 16 bases lay between the germline ends. Per germline, CDR1 SGHAT and CDR2 FQNNGV. CDR3 residues: CASSQVGAGYGYTF. CDR3 bases: TGTGCCAGCAGTCAGGTTGGCGCGGGGTATGGCTACACCTTC.

The chain combines TRBV2 with TRBJ2-3, with 12 bases matching TRBD1. Germline-derived CDR1 and CDR2 are SNHLY and FYNNEI. The trim removed 1 base at V and 5 bases at J, leaving 1 base unmatched. The CDR3 runs to 15 residues. CDR3 loop: CASSEGDRGQDTQYF. CDR3 sequence (DNA): TGTGCCAGCAGTGAAGGGGACAGGGGGCAAGATACGCAGTATTTT. The full variable domain, with the rest looked up from reference TRBV2 and TRBJ2-3, is EPEVTQTPSHQVTQMGQEVILRCVPISNHLYFYWYRQILGQKVEFLVSFYNNEISEKSEIFDDQFSVERPDGSNFTLKIRSTKLEDSAMYFCASSEGDRGQDTQYFGPGTRLTVL.

This clone showed up just a few times. The chain carries TRBV6-1 and TRBJ2-7; D is unclear. The CDR3 spans 14 residues. V shed 6 bases and J shed 2 bases, with 14 bases lying between them. The germline V gene encodes CDR1 MNHNS and CDR2 SASEGT. This CDR3 reads CASRPTDGTYEQYF. The DNA for the CDR3 is TGTGCCAGCAGACCCACAGACGGAACCTACGAGCAGTACTTC.

The rearrangement uses TRBV5-1 and TRBJ2-7; TRBD2 agrees at 9 bases. The CDR3 extends over 15 amino acids. From germline, CDR1 is SGHRS and CDR2 YFSETQ. After removal of 0 bases from V and 2 bases from J, the junction contained 3 bases not matched to a gene. The CDR3 DNA reads TGCGCCAGCAGCTTGGAACTAGCGGGCGCCTACGAGCAGTACTTC. As protein: CASSLELAGAYEQYF.

The J gene is TRBJ1-1, the V gene TRBV20-1; D gene unclear. The CDR3 has 11 amino acids. The germline gives CDR1 DFQATT, CDR2 SNEGSKA (reference sequence). Trimming stripped 5 bases from V and 7 bases from J, with 11 bases between. This CDR3 is CSALTEVEAFF. The CDR3 DNA is TGCAGTGCTCTTACCGAGGTTGAAGCTTTCTTT.

The rearrangement links TRBV7-9 to TRBJ2-3; 11 bases map to TRBD2. The CDR3 has 17 residues. After removal of 5 bases from V and 1 base from J, the junction contained 8 bases not matched to a gene. The V gene's germline CDR1 is SEHNR and CDR2 FQNEAQ (reference sequence). CDR3 region: CASSRGTSGSRTDTQYF. In nucleotides, the CDR3 is TGTGCCAGCAGCCGCGGGACTAGCGGCTCGCGCACAGATACGCAGTATTTT.

The chain carries TRBV2 and TRBJ2-1; D remains ambiguous. The germline V gene encodes CDR1 SNHLY and CDR2 FYNNEI. CDR3 length: 13 residues. Trimming pared 4 bases from V and 5 bases from J, leaving 9 bases between. CDR3 protein: CASSGRRDNEQFF. The DNA of the CDR3 is TGTGCCAGCAGTGGCCGACGCGACAATGAGCAGTTCTTC.

V is TRBV2 and J is TRBJ2-3, with D unresolved. Germline values: CDR1 SNHLY, CDR2 FYNNEI. Trimming left V 1 base short and J 6 bases short, with 17 bases between. This CDR3 region has 16 residues. The CDR3 nucleotides are TGTGCCAGCAGTGAAGTTCGATGGCAGCCATTGGATACGCAGTATTTT. As protein: CASSEVRWQPLDTQYF.

This clone was found a few times. The chain carries TRBV6-6 and TRBJ1-5; D gene uncertain. The CDR3 covers 12 residues. V lost 6 bases and J lost 6, with 9 bases in between. From germline, CDR1 is MNHNY and CDR2 SVGAGI (reference sequence). CDR3: CASSRDTQPQHF. The DNA for the CDR3 is TGTGCCAGCAGCCGCGACACTCAGCCCCAGCATTTT.

With regard to this clone: A read error is possible here, since a much larger clone lies one base away. The chain recombines TRBV7-9 with TRBJ2-2; no firm D call. This CDR3 has 12 residues. Germline V CDR1 and CDR2: SEHNR, FQNEAQ (reference sequence). The V end was cut by 5 bases, the J end by 0 bases, with 1 base between. The CDR3 spells CASSTNTGELFF. In DNA form, the CDR3 reads TGTGCCAGCAGCACGAACACCGGGGAGCTGTTTTTT.

The chain uses TRBV21-1 and TRBJ2-1; the D call in the table, TRBD2, was not verified against the DNA. TRBV21-1 is a known pseudogene. CDR3 size: 18 residues. In DNA, the CDR3 is TGTGCCAGCAGCCACGCAACTAGCGGGAGCGACTCCTACAATGAGCAGTTCTTC. This sequence encodes CASSHATSGSDSYNEQFF.

The rearrangement links TRBV5-6 to TRBJ2-7; 8 bases are shared with TRBD1. CDR1 SGHDT and CDR2 YYEEEE come from the germline V gene. The CDR3 runs to 14 residues. The J segment lost 2 bases and the V segment lost 4 bases, leaving 5 bases of the junction unmatched. Here the CDR3 DNA reads TGTGCCAGCAGCCGGACAGGGTGGCCCTACGAGCAGTACTTC. Protein product: CASSRTGWPYEQYF.

This chain uses TRBV6-1 with TRBJ1-2; perhaps TRBD1 as D (5 bases). The CDR3 sequence is 16 residues long. V gave up 4 bases and J gave up 4 bases, with 19 bases separating them. CDR1 is MNHNS and CDR2 is SASEGT in the germline V gene. The CDR3 DNA is TGTGCCAGCAGTGTTTCGGGGGTGTCTCTATTCTATGGCTACACCTTC. Translating gives CASSVSGVSLFYGYTF.

The V gene is TRBV28, the J gene TRBJ2-2; D remains unclear. This CDR3 spans 14 amino acids. The V and J ends lost 10 bases and 3 bases respectively, with 15 bases between them. Germline lookup yields CDR1 MDHEN and CDR2 SYDVKM. The CDR3 loop is CATAEAYHTGELFF. In nucleotides, the CDR3 is TGTGCCACAGCAGAGGCCTACCACACCGGGGAGCTGTTTTTT.

This clone was seen repeatedly, ten times or more. The chain combines TRBV5-1 with TRBJ1-2, with TRBD1 matching over 12 bases. This CDR3 region has 17 residues. V gave up 0 bases and J gave up 8 bases; unmatched junction bases: 11. Germline V gene lookup returns CDR1 SGHRS and CDR2 YFSETQ. The chain's CDR3 is CASSLVFGTGGMEGYTF. The CDR3 DNA reads TGCGCCAGCAGCTTGGTGTTTGGGACAGGGGGCATGGAGGGCTACACCTTC. The variable domain in full, with the rest retrieved from reference TRBV5-1 and TRBJ1-2, is KAGVTQTPRYLIKTRGQQVTLSCSPISGHRSVSWYQQTPGQGLQFLFEYFSETQRNKGNFPGRFSGRQFSNSRSEMNVSTLELGDSALYLCASSLVFGTGGMEGYTFGSGTRLTVV.

J is TRBJ1-2 and V is TRBV28; no clear D gene. The CDR3 has 11 residues. Trimming took off 5 bases at V and 5 bases at J, with 6 bases between the two ends. CDR1 MDHEN and CDR2 SYDVKM come from the germline V gene. DNA of the CDR3: TGTGCCAGCAGTGTTACATATGGCTACACCTTC. It encodes CASSVTYGYTF.

The chain combines TRBV7-2 with TRBJ2-7, with D unclear. The CDR3 totals 14 residues. Germline assignment: CDR1 SGHTA and CDR2 FQGNSA. V was trimmed by 1 base and J by 6 bases, leaving 13 bases between them. CDR3 in amino acids: CASSLDWSPTEQYF. CDR3 in DNA: TGTGCCAGCAGCTTAGACTGGAGCCCCACCGAGCAGTACTTC.

The chain recombines TRBV4-1 with TRBJ1-2, with D tentatively TRBD1 (5 bases). The germline gives CDR1 MGHRA, CDR2 YSYEKL. The length of the CDR3 is 13 residues. V dropped 3 bases and J dropped 4 bases, with 9 bases sitting between them. CDR3 DNA sequence: TGCGCCAGCAGCCAGGAGACAGTCTATGGCTACACCTTC. It is translated as CASSQETVYGYTF.

The chain is built from TRBV28 and TRBJ1-2; D gene uncertain. CDR3 size: 13 residues. The V gene lost 1 base and the J gene lost 2 bases, with 5 bases spanning the gap. Germline loops: CDR1 MDHEN, CDR2 SYDVKM. This CDR3 reads CASSLSRNYGYTF. The DNA of the CDR3 is TGTGCCAGCAGTTTATCAAGGAACTATGGCTACACCTTC.

The chain employs TRBV6-1 and TRBJ1-2; possible D gene TRBD1, 6 bases. V lost 0 bases and J 4 bases, leaving 12 bases between the germline ends. CDR3 length equals 15 residues. Germline-derived CDR1 and CDR2 are MNHNS and SASEGT. CDR3 sequence reads: CASSEALGAGYGYTF. CDR3 DNA sequence: TGTGCCAGCAGTGAAGCCCTGGGGGCCGGCTATGGCTACACCTTC.

The chain is built from TRBV6-5 and TRBJ1-4; D is ambiguous. The CDR3 covers 14 residues. The germline V gene encodes CDR1 MNHEY and CDR2 SVGAGI. The V end was cut by 0 bases, the J end by 6 bases, with 8 bases between. CDR3 protein: CASSYSRTHEKLFF. The CDR3 DNA follows: TGTGCCAGCAGTTACTCCAGGACCCATGAAAAACTGTTTTTT.

V and J are TRBV27 and TRBJ2-1, with D maybe TRBD1 (6 bases). The CDR3 sequence is 14 residues long. The V gene lost 3 bases and the J gene lost 4 bases, with 10 bases spanning the gap. CDR1 is MNHEY, CDR2 SMNVEV, per germline (reference sequence). CDR3 DNA: TGTGCCAGCAGTTTTCACGACAGGTACAATGAGCAGTTCTTC. Translating it yields CASSFHDRYNEQFF.